This entry concerns a single TCR beta chain. The data were produced by immunoSEQ multiplex PCR, yet TCRdb's version contains in-frame clones alone and is incomplete. Among some 270,000 clones, almost 90% were seen once, and the ten largest hold 2.1%. This sample is drawn from a study of blood T cell repertoires in COVID-19. CDR3 length equals 15 residues. Germline lookup yields CDR1 MNHEY and CDR2 SMNVEV (reference sequence). Trimming took 4 bases from V and 2 from J, leaving 14 bases between them. The V call is TRBV27, the J call TRBJ1-1, with D possibly matching TRBD1 (5 bases). The sample was peripheral blood. The source is a woman aged 55-75 years with COVID-19, enrolled during active disease. The CDR3 is CASSSIRGGNTEAFF. For the CDR3, the DNA is TGTGCCAGCAGTTCCATCCGGGGGGGAAACACTGAAGCTTTCTTT.